Below are 31 T cell receptor beta chains sequenced from a single sample in a study of response to subunit inactivated influenza vaccine. TCRdb re-analysed the RT-PCR reads in MiXCR, keeping a single row per CDR3 protein. The sample includes 860,000 or so distinct CDR3 sequences, 20% to 25% of them seen just once. The specimen was PBMCs from blood, collected roughly 5 days after vaccination. All receptors come from a man aged 45-65 years who received an inactivated influenza vaccine.

This clonotype was detected only a few times. V gene TRBV29-1 combines with J gene TRBJ2-3; TRBD2 agrees at 12 bases. Trimming took 5 bases from V and 2 from J; bases not matched to a gene: 5. This CDR3 has 15 residues. Germline CDR1 and CDR2: SQVTM and ANQGSEA. The CDR3 here is CSVKGLAGHTDTQYF. In DNA form, the CDR3 reads TGCAGCGTTAAGGGACTAGCGGGCCACACAGATACGCAGTATTTT.

This clonotype has a handful of counts. The gene calls are TRBV20-1 and TRBJ2-5; 7 bases are shared with TRBD1. Germline CDR1 and CDR2: DFQATT and SNEGSKA (reference sequence). J gave up 3 bases and V 2 bases, and 3 bases lay outside the gene matches. The CDR3 has 13 amino acids. The DNA of the CDR3 is TGCAGTGCTAGATACGGGACAGAAGAGACCCAGTACTTC. Its protein product is CSARYGTEETQYF.

This clonotype has a handful of counts. The chain links TRBV7-8 to TRBJ1-6; D unclear. Per germline, CDR1 SGHVS and CDR2 FQNEAQ. Deletions cut 3 bases from V and 7 bases from J, with 13 bases between. There are 15 residues in the CDR3. The CDR3 sequence: CASSFLHHTNSPLHF. Here the CDR3 DNA reads TGTGCCAGCAGCTTCCTTCATCATACAAATTCACCCCTCCACTTT.

Here the CDR3 DNA reads TGTGCCATCAGTGACAGGGATGCCCGGCTCAATGAGCAGTTCTTC. Translation gives CAISDRDARLNEQFF. The chain joins TRBV10-3 to TRBJ2-1, with TRBD1 as a possible D gene (5 bases). The CDR3 totals 15 residues. Germline V lookup: CDR1 ENHRY, CDR2 SYGVKD. V was trimmed by 3 bases and J by 6 bases, leaving 15 bases between them.

This chain connects TRBV6-2 or TRBV6-3 to TRBJ2-1, with D perhaps matching TRBD2 (6 bases). CDR3 length: 15 amino acids. Germline-derived CDR1 and CDR2 are MNHEY and SVGEGT. Trimming removed 8 bases from V and 5 bases from J, with 19 bases in between. Here the CDR3 reads CASWEWGTENNEQFF. In nucleotides, the CDR3 is TGTGCCAGCTGGGAATGGGGGACTGAAAACAATGAGCAGTTCTTC.

V gene TRBV2 combines with J gene TRBJ1-6; no firm D call. Germline V CDR1 and CDR2: SNHLY, FYNNEI. CDR3 size: 14 residues. Deletions cut 2 bases from V and 7 bases from J, with 9 bases between. The CDR3 region is CASSETGENSPLHF. CDR3 in DNA: TGTGCCAGCAGTGAAACGGGAGAGAATTCACCCCTCCACTTT. The full variable domain, in which reference TRBV2 and TRBJ1-6 provide the parts outside the CDR3, is EPEVTQTPSHQVTQMGQEVILRCVPISNHLYFYWYRQILGQKVEFLVSFYNNEISEKSEIFDDQFSVERPDGSNFTLKIRSTKLEDSAMYFCASSETGENSPLHFGNGTRLTVT.

This chain joins TRBV5-1 and TRBJ1-2, with D unresolved. Between the trimmed V and J ends, which lost 1 base and 3 bases, there was a span of 10 bases. CDR1 is SGHRS, CDR2 YFSETQ, per germline. CDR3 length equals 14 residues. This chain's CDR3 is CASSLNPGYYGYTF. CDR3 nucleotides: TGCGCCAGCAGCTTGAATCCAGGATACTATGGCTACACCTTC.

The V and J genes are TRBV28 and TRBJ2-3; 9 bases line up with TRBD1. Germline loops: CDR1 MDHEN, CDR2 SYDVKM. V dropped 5 bases and J dropped 7; count of bases not matched to a gene: 7. The CDR3 length is 14 residues. As DNA, the CDR3 is TGTGCCAGCAGTCCCGGGACAGGGACACATACGCAGTATTTT. Protein: CASSPGTGTHTQYF.

The chain couples TRBV27 to TRBJ1-5; tentatively, D is TRBD1 (5 bases). The CDR3 is 14 amino acids. Germline loops: CDR1 MNHEY, CDR2 SMNVEV (reference sequence). V lost 6 bases to trimming and J lost 5 bases, with 14 bases between them. CDR3 residues: CASSWSRADQPQHF. CDR3 coding DNA: TGTGCCAGCAGCTGGTCCAGGGCGGATCAGCCCCAGCATTTT.

This clonotype has only a few counts. The rearrangement uses TRBV7-9 and TRBJ1-1, with a weak D call TRBD1 (5 bases). Germline-derived CDR1 and CDR2 are SEHNR and FQNEAQ (reference sequence). CDR3 length equals 14 residues. Trimming took off 5 bases at V and 11 bases at J, with 21 bases between the two ends. The CDR3 is CASSTGTVLPWAFF. DNA of the CDR3: TGTGCCAGCAGCACCGGGACGGTTCTACCTTGGGCTTTCTTT. Full variable domain (outside the CDR3, taken from reference TRBV7-9 and TRBJ1-1): DTGVSQNPRHKITKRGQNVTFRCDPISEHNRLYWYRQTLGQGPEFLTYFQNEAQLEKSRLLSDRFSAERPKGSFSTLEIQRTEQGDSAMYLCASSTGTVLPWAFFGQGTRLTVV.

V is TRBV20-1 and J is TRBJ2-7; D possibly uses TRBD1 or TRBD2 (5 bases each). V shed 0 bases and J shed 2 bases, with 14 bases lying between them. CDR1 and CDR2 (germline): DFQATT, SNEGSKA (reference sequence). The CDR3 totals 15 residues. Written as DNA, the CDR3 is TGCAGTGCTAGAGAAGTGGGGGACGGAGCCTACGAGCAGTACTTC. Translation gives CSAREVGDGAYEQYF.

The chain employs TRBV9 and TRBJ2-3; D unclear. Germline CDR1 is SGDLS and CDR2 is YYNGEE. The V end was cut by 0 bases, the J end by 2 bases, with 10 bases between. There are 15 residues in the CDR3. This CDR3 reads CASSVGWAATDTQYF. In nucleotides, the CDR3 is TGTGCCAGCAGCGTAGGATGGGCGGCCACAGATACGCAGTATTTT.

The chain recombines TRBV20-1 with TRBJ2-3; weak D call: TRBD1 (5 bases). The germline gives CDR1 DFQATT, CDR2 SNEGSKA (reference sequence). CDR3 length: 13 amino acids. The CDR3 reads CRGGRVETDTQYF. Written as DNA, the CDR3 is TGCAGAGGCGGCAGGGTTGAGACAGATACGCAGTATTTT.

The sample holds a few counts of this clonotype. The genes are TRBV27 and TRBJ2-7; a weak D match, TRBD2 (6 bases). Per the germline V gene, CDR1 is MNHEY and CDR2 is SMNVEV (reference sequence). The germline V and J ends were trimmed by 8 bases and 5 bases, with 13 bases remaining between them. CDR3 length equals 12 residues. CDR3 nucleotide sequence: TGTGCCAGCGGGCGGGGTTTCAACGAGCAGTACTTC. Its translation: CASGRGFNEQYF.

V gene TRBV7-8 combines with J gene TRBJ2-1, with no clear D. CDR1 is SGHVS, CDR2 FQNEAQ, per germline. Deletions cut 3 bases from V and 7 bases from J, with 7 bases between. The CDR3 consists of 12 residues. The CDR3 sequence: CASSFGMNEQFF. CDR3 nucleotide sequence: TGTGCCAGCAGCTTTGGTATGAATGAGCAGTTCTTC. Based on the CDR3 plus reference TRBV7-8 and TRBJ2-1, the full variable domain is GAGVSQSPRYKVAKRGQDVALRCDPISGHVSLFWYQQALGQGPEFLTYFQNEAQLDKSGLPSDRFFAERPEGSVSTLKIQRTQQEDSAVYLCASSFGMNEQFFGPGTRLTVL.

This clonotype turned up a few times. The V and J genes are TRBV10-3 and TRBJ1-1; the match to TRBD1 covers 8 bases. V was pared by 7 bases and J by 7 bases, with 11 bases of the junction left unmatched. Per germline, CDR1 ENHRY and CDR2 SYGVKD. This CDR3 is 14 amino acids long. The CDR3 sequence: CAITETGVEDEAFF. DNA of the CDR3: TGTGCCATCACCGAGACAGGGGTTGAGGATGAAGCTTTCTTT.

This clonotype has more than one count but fewer than ten. The CDR3 sequence: CATSRAGGNQPQHF. CDR3 bases: TGTGCCACCAGCAGAGCGGGAGGGAATCAGCCCCAGCATTTT. The chain joins TRBV15 to TRBJ1-5; D gene uncertain. The CDR3 totals 14 residues. Trimming shortened V by 1 base and J by 4 bases, and 8 bases separated the two germline ends. Germline V gene sequence: CDR1 LNHNV, CDR2 YYDKDF (reference sequence). Based on the CDR3 plus reference TRBV15 and TRBJ1-5, the full variable domain is DAMVIQNPRYQVTQFGKPVTLSCSQTLNHNVMYWYQQKSSQAPKLLFHYYDKDFNNEADTPDNFQSRRPNTSFCFLDIRSPGLGDTAMYLCATSRAGGNQPQHFGDGTRLSIL.

This clonotype was recorded at least ten times. The chain couples TRBV7-2 to TRBJ2-3; D ambiguous. V was clipped by 5 bases and J by 2 bases, with 5 bases between them. CDR1 SGHTA and CDR2 FQGNSA come from the germline V gene. The CDR3 runs to 12 residues. The CDR3: CASSHDTDTQYF. As DNA, the CDR3 is TGTGCCAGCAGCCACGACACAGATACGCAGTATTTT.

The chain recombines TRBV5-1 with TRBJ2-7; either TRBD1 or TRBD2 may supply D (5 bases each). The CDR3 totals 15 residues. Germline V gives CDR1 SGHRS, CDR2 YFSETQ. V lost 4 bases, J lost 5 bases, and 19 bases lay in between. Written as DNA, the CDR3 is TGCGCCAGCAGCAGGGACGAGGGAGTGTTACACGAGCAGTACTTC. As protein: CASSRDEGVLHEQYF.

This clonotype came up a few times. The V and J genes are TRBV4-2 and TRBJ2-7, with D unclear. The CDR3 has 13 residues. V lost 0 bases, J lost 9 bases, and 12 bases lay in between. CDR1 LGHNA and CDR2 YNFKEQ come from the germline V gene. CDR3 region: CASSQDSGNLQYF. CDR3 DNA: TGTGCCAGCAGCCAAGATTCCGGTAACTTGCAGTACTTC.

This clonotype appeared a few times. V is TRBV28 and J is TRBJ1-1; D not certain. Germline V lookup: CDR1 MDHEN, CDR2 SYDVKM. V lost 3 bases and J lost 2, with 10 bases in between. The CDR3 sequence is 14 residues long. The CDR3 nucleotides are TGTGCCAGCAGTTTGGACTGGTCCAACACTGAAGCTTTCTTT. It codes for CASSLDWSNTEAFF.

J is TRBJ2-2 and V is TRBV29-1, with D possibly matching TRBD2 (7 bases). The CDR3 consists of 15 residues. V lost 5 bases and J 2 bases, leaving 15 bases between the germline ends. Germline V gene data show CDR1 as SQVTM and CDR2 as ANQGSEA. In DNA form, the CDR3 reads TGCAGCGTTCGAAGAGGGGGGGTTAACACCGGGGAGCTGTTTTTT. Amino acids: CSVRRGGVNTGELFF.

The chain links TRBV4-3 to TRBJ2-5, with 7 positions matching TRBD1. Germline CDR1 and CDR2: LGHNA and YSLEER. The CDR3 extends over 16 amino acids. Germline trimming cut 0 bases from V and 7 bases from J; bases unmatched to any gene: 11. The CDR3 nucleotides are TGCGCCAGCAGCCAAGATTGGAATAGGGGGCTTGGGACCCAGTACTTC. This sequence encodes CASSQDWNRGLGTQYF.

The sample holds a few counts of this clonotype. DNA of the CDR3: TGCAGTGCTAGGGTTGCGACCCGCGCAACTAATGAAAAACTGTTTTTT. It specifies CSARVATRATNEKLFF. V is TRBV20-1 and J is TRBJ1-4; D is undetermined. The CDR3 extends over 16 amino acids. Per the germline V gene, CDR1 is DFQATT and CDR2 is SNEGSKA (reference sequence). Between the trimmed V and J ends, which lost 3 bases and 0 bases, there was a span of 14 bases.

This rearrangement joins TRBV5-1 to TRBJ2-7; TRBD1 agrees at 8 bases. Germline CDR1 SGHRS, CDR2 YFSETQ. The CDR3 consists of 13 residues. With 4 bases clipped from V and 6 bases from J, the junction kept 6 bases outside the gene matches. For the CDR3, the DNA is TGCGCCAGCAGCCCGGACAGGGCTAGCGAGCAGTACTTC. Protein product: CASSPDRASEQYF.

The rearrangement uses TRBV7-8 and TRBJ2-7; D is tentatively TRBD1 or TRBD2 (5 bases each). The CDR3 covers 15 residues. V was clipped by 11 bases and J by 0 bases, with 20 bases between them. Germline V gene sequence: CDR1 SGHVS, CDR2 FQNEAQ. CDR3 coding DNA: TGTGCCTGCCAGCCCTCCGGGACGAACTCCTACGAGCAGTACTTC. This encodes CACQPSGTNSYEQYF.

The chain couples TRBV5-1 to TRBJ2-2; D is unclear. The germline gives CDR1 SGHRS, CDR2 YFSETQ. The CDR3 is 15 amino acids. The V end was cut by 1 base, the J end by 2 bases, with 9 bases between. CDR3 bases: TGCGCCAGCAGCTTGAGTGGCAGCAACACCGGGGAGCTGTTTTTT. This sequence encodes CASSLSGSNTGELFF.

The chain recombines TRBV3-1 with TRBJ2-2, with D tentatively TRBD1 (6 bases). Germline V gene data show CDR1 as LGHDT and CDR2 as YNNKEL (reference sequence). The CDR3 consists of 16 residues. Trimming removed 1 base from V and 7 bases from J, with 16 bases in between. The CDR3 is CASSQVRGGAIGELFF. CDR3 nucleotides: TGTGCCAGCAGCCAAGTCCGTGGGGGCGCGATCGGGGAGCTGTTTTTT.

This clonotype was observed a handful of times. This chain joins TRBV7-2 and TRBJ2-5; D is unclear. Germline CDR1 is SGHTA and CDR2 is FQGNSA. Trimming stripped 1 base from V and 4 bases from J, with 7 bases between. This CDR3 contains 13 residues. The DNA for the CDR3 is TGTGCCAGCAGCTTAGAGATGGGAGAGACCCAGTACTTC. This codes for CASSLEMGETQYF.

This clonotype was counted only a few times. The genes are TRBV12-3 or TRBV12-4 and TRBJ2-1, with TRBD2 matching over 11 bases. Trimming removed 6 bases from V and 10 bases from J; junction bases left unmatched: 11. The CDR3 has 15 residues. The CDR3 DNA reads as TGTGCCAGCAGAAGTAGCGGGGGGGCAAGGGGGGAGCAGTTCTTC. Its protein is CASRSSGGARGEQFF.

The chain joins TRBV10-3 to TRBJ1-6, with 10 bases matching TRBD1. The CDR3 loop spans 15 amino acids. Germline V gene lookup returns CDR1 ENHRY and CDR2 SYGVKD. V was clipped by 0 bases and J by 12 bases; unmatched bases: 5. The CDR3 nucleotides read TGTGCCATCAGTGAGTCGGGACAGGGGAGAGTACCCCTCCACTTT. Translating gives CAISESGQGRVPLHF.